This T cell receptor beta chain came from a study of neurological immune-mediated disorders. Template-switch 5'RACE cDNA synthesis added a 10-nucleotide unique molecular identifier. MiXCR, run by TCRdb on the 5' RACE reads, gives a single entry per CDR3 protein. The sample has fewer than 40,000 distinct CDR3 sequences; approximately 4.4% are singletons. This clonotype has ten or more counts. Its antigen remains unidentified. With V trimmed by 3 bases and J by 7 bases, 8 bases remained unmatched. The germline V gene encodes CDR1 DFQATT and CDR2 SNEGSKA (reference sequence). The CDR3 sequence is 13 residues long. Findings and caveats of the study: In HTLV-1-associated myelopathy, TCR clonal expansion was greatest, and in multiple sclerosis it was least, below healthy controls.

The chain is built from TRBV20-1 and TRBJ2-5; 7 positions agree with TRBD2. Input material: PBMCs. The sequence derives from a man between 18 and 35 years old in good health. CDR3 protein: CSARETTGGTQYF. The CDR3 DNA sequence: TGCAGTGCTAGGGAAACCACGGGGGGGACCCAGTACTTC.